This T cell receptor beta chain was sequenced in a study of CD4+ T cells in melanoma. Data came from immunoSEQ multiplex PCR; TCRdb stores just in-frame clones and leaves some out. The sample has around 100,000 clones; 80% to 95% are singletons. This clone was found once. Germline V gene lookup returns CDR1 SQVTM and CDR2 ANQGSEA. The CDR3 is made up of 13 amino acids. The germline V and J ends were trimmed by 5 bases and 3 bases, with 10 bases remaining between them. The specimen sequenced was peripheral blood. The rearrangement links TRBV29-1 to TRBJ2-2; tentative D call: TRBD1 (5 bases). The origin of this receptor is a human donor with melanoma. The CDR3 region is CSVQGPDTGELFF. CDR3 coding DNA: TGCAGCGTTCAGGGTCCGGACACCGGGGAGCTGTTTTTT.